These 3 T cell receptor beta chains were all obtained from the same sample, sequenced in a study of cytomegalovirus exposure and HLA in healthy donors. The data were produced by immunoSEQ multiplex PCR, yet TCRdb's version contains in-frame clones alone and is incomplete. The data show 150,000 to 170,000 clones, 75% to 90% seen once. The sequenced material came from PBMCs. The source of these receptors is a man aged 18-30 years in good health and CMV-seropositive.

V is TRBV4-3 and J is TRBJ2-2; the match to TRBD2 covers 12 bases. Germline V gene data show CDR1 as LGHNA and CDR2 as YSLEER. The junction had 5 bases not matched to a gene; V was cut back by 2 bases and J by 7 bases. The CDR3 is 16 amino acids. The CDR3 DNA sequence: TGCGCCAGCAGCCAAATGACTAGCGGGGGTGGCGGGGAGCTGTTTTTT. Translation gives CASSQMTSGGGGELFF.

The genes are TRBV5-6 and TRBJ2-2; tentative D call: TRBD2 (5 bases). V was cut by 1 base and J by 6 bases, with 7 bases left in between. The CDR3 spans 13 residues. Germline loops: CDR1 SGHDT, CDR2 YYEEEE. This CDR3 is CASSLQRAGELFF. CDR3 nucleotide sequence: TGTGCCAGCAGCTTGCAGAGGGCCGGGGAGCTGTTTTTT.

V and J are TRBV6-5 and TRBJ1-2; TRBD1 matches at 9 bases. J gave up 8 bases and V 5 bases, and 3 bases lay outside the gene matches. Germline CDR1 reads MNHEY; CDR2 reads SVGAGI. The CDR3 has 12 amino acids. The CDR3 DNA follows: TGTGCCAGCAGTCCACAGGGGGCGGGCTACACCTTC. As protein: CASSPQGAGYTF.